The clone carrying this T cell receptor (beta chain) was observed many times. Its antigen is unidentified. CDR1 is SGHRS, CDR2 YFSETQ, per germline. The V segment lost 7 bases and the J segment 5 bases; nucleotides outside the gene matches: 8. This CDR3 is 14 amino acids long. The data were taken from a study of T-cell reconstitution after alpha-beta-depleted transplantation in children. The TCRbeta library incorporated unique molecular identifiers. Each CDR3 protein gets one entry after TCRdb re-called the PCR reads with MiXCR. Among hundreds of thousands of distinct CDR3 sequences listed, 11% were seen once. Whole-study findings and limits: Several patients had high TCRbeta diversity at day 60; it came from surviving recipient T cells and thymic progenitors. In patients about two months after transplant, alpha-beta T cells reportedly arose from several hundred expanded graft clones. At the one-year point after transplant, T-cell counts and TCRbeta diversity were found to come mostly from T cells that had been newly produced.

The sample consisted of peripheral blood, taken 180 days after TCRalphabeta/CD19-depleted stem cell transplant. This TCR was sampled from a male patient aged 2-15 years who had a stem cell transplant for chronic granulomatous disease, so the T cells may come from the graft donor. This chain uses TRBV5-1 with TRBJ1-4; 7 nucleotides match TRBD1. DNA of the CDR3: TGCGCCAGCGGGGAGGGGGCAGAGAATGAAAAACTGTTTTTT. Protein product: CASGEGAENEKLFF.